Below, 15 T cell receptor beta chains from the same sample are listed, as sequenced in a study of control samples from healthy donors and cancer patients. Sequenced by immunoSEQ multiplex PCR; TCRdb stores in-frame clones only, minus some. In the table there are 95,000 to 150,000 clones, approximately 91% of which are singletons. The specimen sequenced was blood. The receptors here all came from a woman under 30 in good health.

The rearrangement uses TRBV5-1 and TRBJ1-1; the match to TRBD1 covers 8 bases. This CDR3 spans 15 amino acids. CDR1 is SGHRS, CDR2 YFSETQ, per germline. The V gene end was trimmed by 0 bases and the J gene end by 1 base; junction bases not matched to a gene: 2. CDR3 sequence: CASSLDGQGNTEAFF. The CDR3 nucleotides read TGCGCCAGCAGCTTGGACGGACAGGGGAACACTGAAGCTTTCTTT.

Concerning this clone itself: One end of the junction is discordant with germline, which a read error may explain. The genes are TRBV27 and TRBJ2-7, with no clear D. Germline CDR1 and CDR2: MNHEY and SMNVEV (reference sequence). The CDR3 is 12 amino acids. CDR3 sequence (DNA): TGTGCCAGCAGTATCTACGGCTATCCCGTGGTCTTC. Translation gives CASSIYGYPVVF.

The chain joins TRBV15 to TRBJ1-3; 7 bases fit TRBD1. Trimming at V came to 2 bases and at J to 0 bases, leaving 4 bases not matched to a gene. CDR1 and CDR2 (germline): LNHNV, YYDKDF (reference sequence). This CDR3 has 16 amino acids. CDR3 residues: CATSRRQGSSGNTIYF. The CDR3 region has the DNA TGTGCCACCAGCAGACGACAGGGCTCCTCTGGAAACACCATATATTTT. The full variable domain, its missing parts supplied by reference TRBV15 and TRBJ1-3, is DAMVIQNPRYQVTQFGKPVTLSCSQTLNHNVMYWYQQKSSQAPKLLFHYYDKDFNNEADTPDNFQSRRPNTSFCFLDIRSPGLGDTAMYLCATSRRQGSSGNTIYFGEGSWLTVV.

V is TRBV5-1 and J is TRBJ1-1, with 10 bases lining up with TRBD1. With 4 bases clipped from V and 4 bases from J, the junction kept 4 bases outside the gene matches. The CDR3 loop spans 14 amino acids. Per the germline V gene, CDR1 is SGHRS and CDR2 is YFSETQ. CDR3 DNA: TGCGCCAGCAGCAAAAGGACAGGGGGCACTGAAGCTTTCTTT. Protein sequence: CASSKRTGGTEAFF.

V and J are TRBV6-1 and TRBJ2-5; 10 bases map to TRBD2. Germline V gene lookup returns CDR1 MNHNS and CDR2 SASEGT. CDR3 length equals 19 residues. V trimming: 0 bases; J trimming: 1 base; junction bases outside the gene matches: 11. CDR3 sequence: CASSEAKVSLAGGQETQYF. DNA of the CDR3: TGTGCCAGCAGTGAAGCGAAAGTCTCCTTAGCGGGGGGCCAAGAGACCCAGTACTTC.

This chain uses TRBV18 with TRBJ2-7; D assignment may be TRBD1 or TRBD2 (6 bases each). Deletions cut 1 base from V and 6 bases from J, with 10 bases between. Germline CDR1 KGHSH, CDR2 LQKENI. The length of the CDR3 is 13 residues. The CDR3 region has the DNA TGTGCCAGCTCACCACAGGGGGGAGGCGAGCAGTACTTC. The encoded protein is CASSPQGGGEQYF.

V is TRBV3-1 (or the pseudogene TRBV3-2) and J is TRBJ2-5; D remains unclear. This CDR3 has 12 residues. V was pared by 4 bases and J by 5 bases, with 8 bases between. From germline, CDR1 is LGHDT and CDR2 YNNKEL (reference sequence). The CDR3 loop is CASSPGSETQYF. The CDR3, as DNA: TGTGCCAGCAGCCCGGGCTCCGAGACCCAGTACTTC.

This chain links TRBV5-3 with TRBJ1-2, with 10 bases lining up with TRBD1. TRBV5-3 qualifies as an ORF whose function is uncertain. This CDR3 has 13 amino acids. With 2 bases clipped from V and 8 bases from J, the junction kept 3 bases outside the gene matches. CDR3 amino acids: CARSFGTGDGYTF. The CDR3 nucleotides are TGTGCCAGAAGCTTCGGGACAGGGGACGGCTACACCTTC.

The V and J genes are TRBV28 and TRBJ1-1, with no clear D. Germline values: CDR1 MDHEN, CDR2 SYDVKM. V gave up 2 bases and J gave up 4 bases, with 5 bases separating them. CDR3 length: 12 residues. Written as DNA, the CDR3 is TGTGCCAGCAGTTTAGGGAGCACTGAAGCTTTCTTT. Translated: CASSLGSTEAFF.

The chain carries TRBV7-2 and TRBJ1-5, with 7 positions matching TRBD1. With V trimmed by 5 bases and J by 6 bases, 10 bases remained unmatched. The CDR3 totals 15 residues. Germline CDR1 is SGHTA and CDR2 is FQGNSA. CDR3 residues: CASSRDSGGGQPQHF. The CDR3 DNA reads TGTGCCAGCAGCAGGGACAGTGGCGGCGGTCAGCCCCAGCATTTT.

The chain couples TRBV29-1 to TRBJ2-1, with 8 bases matching TRBD2. The germline gives CDR1 SQVTM, CDR2 ANQGSEA. The CDR3 is made up of 13 amino acids. Trimming took 6 bases from V and 6 from J; bases not matched to a gene: 7. CDR3 DNA sequence: TGCAGCGTACGAACCGGGACTAGCAATGAGCAGTTCTTC. Translating it yields CSVRTGTSNEQFF.

The genes are TRBV18 and TRBJ1-3; no definite D call. With 3 bases removed from V and 0 bases from J, the gap between germline ends came to 9 bases. The germline V gene has CDR1 KGHSH and CDR2 LQKENI. The CDR3 extends over 15 amino acids. CDR3 nucleotides: TGTGCCAGCTCACCGACGACGGTCTCTGGAAACACCATATATTTT. It encodes CASSPTTVSGNTIYF.

The V call is TRBV3-1 (or the pseudogene TRBV3-2), the J call TRBJ2-1, with D possibly matching TRBD2 (5 bases). CDR3 length: 16 amino acids. Trimming cost V 4 bases and J 0 bases, with 13 bases left between them. Germline V gene data show CDR1 as LGHDT and CDR2 as YNNKEL (reference sequence). In DNA, the CDR3 is TGTGCCAGCAGCCCCAGGAGGTCGAGCTCCTACAATGAGCAGTTCTTC. It is translated as CASSPRRSSSYNEQFF.

The chain has TRBV5-4 and TRBJ2-5, with a tentative D call TRBD2 (6 bases). CDR3 length: 16 residues. Germline assignment: CDR1 SGHNT and CDR2 YYREEE (reference sequence). The ends were cut back, 4 bases at V and 4 bases at J, with 20 bases in the middle. The CDR3 loop is CASSEETSSAPETQYF. CDR3 DNA sequence: TGTGCCAGCAGCGAAGAGACTAGTTCAGCGCCAGAGACCCAGTACTTC.

The chain couples TRBV7-3 to TRBJ1-1, with D uncertain. The germline V gene has CDR1 SGHTA and CDR2 FQGTGA. The CDR3 has 13 amino acids. V lost 6 bases, J lost 4 bases, and 12 bases lay in between. CDR3 loop: CASRYDISTEAFF. DNA of the CDR3: TGTGCCAGCAGATACGACATATCCACTGAAGCTTTCTTT.